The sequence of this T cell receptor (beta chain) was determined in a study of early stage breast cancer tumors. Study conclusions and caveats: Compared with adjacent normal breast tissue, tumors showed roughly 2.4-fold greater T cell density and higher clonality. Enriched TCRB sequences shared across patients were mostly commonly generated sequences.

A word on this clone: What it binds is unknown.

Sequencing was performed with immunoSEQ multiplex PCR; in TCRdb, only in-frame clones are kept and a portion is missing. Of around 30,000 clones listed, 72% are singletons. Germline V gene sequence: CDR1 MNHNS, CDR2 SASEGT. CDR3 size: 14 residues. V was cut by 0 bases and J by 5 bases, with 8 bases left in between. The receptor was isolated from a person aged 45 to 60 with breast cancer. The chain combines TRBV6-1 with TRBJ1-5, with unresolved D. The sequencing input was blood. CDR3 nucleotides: TGTGCCAGCAGTGAAGCGCGGCAGGATCAGCCCCAGCATTTT. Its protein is CASSEARQDQPQHF.